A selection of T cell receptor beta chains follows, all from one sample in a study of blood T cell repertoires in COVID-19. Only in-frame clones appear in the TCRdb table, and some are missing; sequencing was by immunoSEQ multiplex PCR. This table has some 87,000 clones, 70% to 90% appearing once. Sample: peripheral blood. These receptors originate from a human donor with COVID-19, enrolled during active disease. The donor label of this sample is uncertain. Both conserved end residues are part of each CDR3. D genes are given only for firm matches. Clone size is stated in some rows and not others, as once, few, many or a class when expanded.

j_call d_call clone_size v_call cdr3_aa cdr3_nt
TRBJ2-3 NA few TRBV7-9 CASSLDGDTDTQYF TGTGCCAGCAGCTTGGACGGGGACACAGATACGCAGTATTTT
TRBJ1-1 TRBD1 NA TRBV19 CASRTEWDSLNTEAFF TGTGCCAGTAGAACAGAATGGGACAGCCTGAACACTGAAGCTTTCTTT
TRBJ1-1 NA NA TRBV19 CASSMGGGLYTEAFF TGTGCCAGTAGTATGGGGGGAGGGTTGTACACTGAAGCTTTCTTT
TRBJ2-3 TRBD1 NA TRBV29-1 CSVGGQGAGDTQYF TGCAGCGTAGGGGGACAGGGGGCAGGAGATACGCAGTATTTT
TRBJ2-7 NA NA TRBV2 CASRLTGDEQYF TGTGCCAGCAGGTTGACTGGAGACGAGCAGTACTTC
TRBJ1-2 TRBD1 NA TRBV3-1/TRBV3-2 CASSQDNLGTGGLYGYTF TGTGCCAGCAGCCAAGATAATCTTGGTACAGGGGGTCTCTATGGCTACACCTTC
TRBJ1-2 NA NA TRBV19 CASSLADSPNYGYTF TGTGCCAGTAGTTTAGCGGACAGTCCTAACTATGGCTACACCTTC
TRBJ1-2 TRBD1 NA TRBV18 CASSSTGEYGYTF TGTGCCAGCTCCTCGACAGGGGAGTATGGCTACACCTTC
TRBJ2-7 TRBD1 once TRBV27 CARADRANYEQYF TGTGCCAGGGCAGACAGGGCTAACTACGAGCAGTACTTC
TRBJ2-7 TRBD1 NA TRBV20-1 CSASNRDRGDEQYF TGCAGTGCTAGTAACCGGGACAGGGGGGACGAGCAGTACTTC
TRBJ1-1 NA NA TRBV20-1 CSAVKIAEAFF TGCAGTGCTGTAAAAATAGCTGAAGCTTTCTTT
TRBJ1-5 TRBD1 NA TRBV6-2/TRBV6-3 CASSHRDRVGQPQHF TGTGCCAGCAGTCACCGGGACAGGGTTGGACAGCCCCAGCATTTT
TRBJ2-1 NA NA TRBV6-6 CASTLQGEQFF TGTGCCAGCACATTACAGGGTGAGCAGTTCTTC
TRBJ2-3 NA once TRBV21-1 CASSIHPGLAGPFTPTDTQYF TGTGCCAGCAGCATTCACCCGGGACTAGCGGGACCCTTTACCCCCACAGATACGCAGTATTTT
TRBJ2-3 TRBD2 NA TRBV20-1 CSASALAGDLDTQYF TGCAGTGCTAGTGCCCTAGCGGGGGATTTAGATACGCAGTATTTT
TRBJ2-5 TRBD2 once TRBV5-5 CASTAGAGGGETQYF TGTGCCAGCACGGCAGGAGCGGGGGGAGGAGAGACCCAGTACTTC
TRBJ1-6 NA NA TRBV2 CASSYTDSNNSPLHF TGTGCCAGCAGTTATACGGACAGCAATAATTCACCCCTCCACTTT
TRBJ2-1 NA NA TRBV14 CASSPSLFGNEQFF TGTGCCAGCAGCCCTAGCCTGTTTGGGAATGAGCAGTTCTTC
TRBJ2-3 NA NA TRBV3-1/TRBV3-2 CASSRGRDTDTQYF TGTGCCAGCAGCCGAGGGAGAGACACAGATACGCAGTATTTT
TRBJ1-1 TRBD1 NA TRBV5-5 CASSLLDRVVVNTEAFF TGTGCCAGCAGCCTCTTGGACAGGGTAGTCGTGAACACTGAAGCTTTCTTT
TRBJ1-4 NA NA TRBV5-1 CASSLSISTNEKLFF TGCGCCAGCAGCCTTTCTATCTCAACTAATGAAAAACTGTTTTTT
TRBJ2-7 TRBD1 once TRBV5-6 CASSDRGYEQYF TGTGCCAGCAGCGACAGGGGCTACGAGCAGTACTTC
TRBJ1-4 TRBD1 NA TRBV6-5 CATQGGANEKLFF TGTGCCACCCAGGGGGGAGCTAATGAAAAACTGTTTTTT
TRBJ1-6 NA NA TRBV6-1 CASSEYRARDSPLHF TGTGCCAGCAGTGAATACAGGGCAAGGGATTCACCCCTCCACTTT
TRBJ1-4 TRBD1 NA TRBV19 CASSIGDRAIATNEKLFF TGTGCCAGTAGTATCGGCGACAGGGCTATTGCAACTAATGAAAAACTGTTTTTT
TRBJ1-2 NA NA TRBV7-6 CASSLGAGTISYGYTF TGTGCCAGCAGCTTAGGGGCGGGGACTATAAGCTATGGCTACACCTTC
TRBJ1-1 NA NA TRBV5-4 CASSKDRNTEAFF TGTGCCAGCAGCAAGGACAGGAACACTGAAGCTTTCTTT
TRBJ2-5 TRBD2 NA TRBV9 CASSVAAGVQETQYF TGTGCCAGCAGCGTAGCAGCGGGAGTACAAGAGACCCAGTACTTC
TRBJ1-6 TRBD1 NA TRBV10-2 CASSENRDRGHHSPLHF TGCGCCAGCAGTGAGAACCGAGACAGGGGGCATCATTCACCCCTCCACTTT
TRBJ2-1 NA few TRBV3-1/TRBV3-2 CARNRFWSPHLNNEQFF TGTGCCAGGAACAGGTTTTGGAGTCCCCACCTCAACAATGAGCAGTTCTTC
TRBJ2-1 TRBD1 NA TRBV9 CASSVEQGARNEQFF TGTGCCAGCAGCGTAGAACAGGGGGCGCGCAATGAGCAGTTCTTC
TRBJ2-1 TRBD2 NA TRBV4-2 CASSQDGGLAGANNEQFF TGTGCCAGCAGCCAAGATGGAGGACTAGCGGGGGCCAACAATGAGCAGTTCTTC
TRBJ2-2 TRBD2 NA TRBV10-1 CASSRLAGRYNTGELFF TGCGCCAGCAGTAGACTAGCGGGAAGATATAACACCGGGGAGCTGTTTTTT
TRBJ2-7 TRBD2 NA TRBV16 CASSQSRLAGAYEQYF TGTGCCAGCAGCCAATCGAGGCTAGCGGGTGCCTACGAGCAGTACTTC
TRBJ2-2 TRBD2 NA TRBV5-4 CASSPDPRGGLAGPGELFF TGTGCCAGCAGCCCAGATCCCAGGGGAGGACTAGCGGGGCCCGGGGAGCTGTTTTTT
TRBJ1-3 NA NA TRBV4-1 CASSLRTGGSGNTIYF TGCGCCAGCAGCTTAAGGACGGGGGGTTCTGGAAACACCATATATTTT
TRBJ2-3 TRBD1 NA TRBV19 CASSIEVGTGRSQYF TGTGCCAGTAGTATAGAGGTTGGGACAGGGCGATCGCAGTATTTT
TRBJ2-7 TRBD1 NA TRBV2 CASSLDRDEQYF TGTGCCAGCAGTCTGGACAGGGACGAGCAGTACTTC
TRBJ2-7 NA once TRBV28 CASSPYRVKNDEQYF TGTGCCAGCAGTCCTTACAGGGTTAAGAACGACGAGCAGTACTTC
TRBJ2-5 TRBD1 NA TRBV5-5 CASNPWDSVETQYF TGTGCCAGCAACCCTTGGGACAGTGTGGAGACCCAGTACTTC